This T cell receptor beta chain emerged from a study of shared clonotypes between healthy human individuals. Study as a whole: A couple of female and a few male donors aged 18 to 49 were enrolled.

Study results and limitations: Few donors limited the genetic and exposure-history diversity represented.

Healthy HIV-negative adults with no recent acute infections or vaccinations were recruited as donors. Regarding this clone: As yet, its antigen is unknown.

With 6 bases clipped from V and 7 bases from J, the junction kept 5 bases outside the gene matches. The CDR3 consists of 13 residues. Germline CDR1 reads MDHEN; CDR2 reads SYDVKM. Under the authors' procedure: With immunoSEQ giving junction-only sequences and no quality scores, filtering differed. Sequencing was performed with immunoSEQ multiplex PCR; in TCRdb, only in-frame clones are kept and a portion is missing. That table supplies the V and J calls and clone size; D and trimming were determined from the DNA. The data hold roughly 500,000 clones, with around 79% observed a single time. The receptor was isolated from a middle-aged woman in good health. Some clones in this sample may be carry-over from other donors' samples. This chain links TRBV28 with TRBJ2-2; 7 positions match TRBD1. Material for sequencing was PBMCs. CDR3 nucleotide sequence: TGTGCCAGCAGCCAGACAGGGATCGGGGAGCTGTTTTTT. Amino acids: CASSQTGIGELFF.